The 14 T cell receptor beta chains in this list originate from one sample, sequenced in a study of blood T cells in healthy people across ages. A J-beta primer mix and a sample-barcoded 5' primer were used in a second PCR of about 7 to 12 cycles. A single record per CDR3 protein comes from TCRdb applying MiXCR to the 5' RACE reads. Counted here are approximately 1,000,000 distinct CDR3 sequences, roughly two fifths occurring once; the ten biggest clones make up around 13%. Input material: blood. These receptors came from a man younger than 35 in good health.

Details on this clonotype: A much larger clone differs from this one at a single base, so this may be a read error. V is TRBV4-3 and J is TRBJ2-3; 11 bases map to TRBD2. Germline assignment: CDR1 LGHNA and CDR2 YSLEER. This CDR3 region has 16 residues. The CDR3 spells CASSQDPSGGSDTHYF. CDR3 DNA sequence: TGCGCCAGCAGCCAAGACCCTAGCGGGGGGTCAGATACGCACTATTTT.

V and J are TRBV6-2 or TRBV6-3 and TRBJ2-4; D is perhaps TRBD2 (6 bases). This CDR3 is 13 amino acids long. Germline CDR1 and CDR2: MNHEY and SVGEGT. Between the trimmed V and J ends, which lost 3 bases and 7 bases, there was a span of 10 bases. The CDR3 loop reads CASSYGRRNIQYF. The DNA of the CDR3 is TGTGCCAGCAGTTATGGGAGGAGGAACATTCAGTACTTC.

CDR3 DNA sequence: TGTGCCAGCAGCGCTAAAGGGAGCTATGGCTACACCTTC. This translates into CASSAKGSYGYTF. The rearrangement links TRBV9 to TRBJ1-2; no firm D call. Germline V lookup: CDR1 SGDLS, CDR2 YYNGEE. Trimming removed 3 bases at V and 4 bases at J, with 10 bases between. This CDR3 spans 13 amino acids.

This clonotype was detected only a few times. The chain has TRBV20-1 and TRBJ2-3; D tentatively fits TRBD1 or TRBD2 (5 bases each). In germline, CDR1 is DFQATT, CDR2 SNEGSKA (reference sequence). This CDR3 has 14 residues. V shed 3 bases and J shed 6 bases, with 16 bases lying between them. DNA of the CDR3: TGCAGTGCTAGTGACTCGGGGACGGGGGATACGCAGTATTTT. Protein: CSASDSGTGDTQYF.

This clonotype was found a few times. The chain uses TRBV4-2 and TRBJ2-7, with no clear D. V gave up 0 bases and J gave up 0 bases, with 9 bases separating them. Germline lookup yields CDR1 LGHNA and CDR2 YNFKEQ. This CDR3 region has 15 residues. As DNA, the CDR3 is TGTGCCAGCAGCCAAGACAGGCCCAGCTCCTACGAGCAGTACTTC. Protein: CASSQDRPSSYEQYF.

This clonotype was seen a few times. The chain combines TRBV2 with TRBJ2-4, with TRBD2 matching 9 bases. The germline gives CDR1 SNHLY, CDR2 FYNNEI. The trim removed 5 bases at V and 1 base at J, leaving 6 bases unmatched. The CDR3 loop spans 16 amino acids. CDR3: CASSPLAGVAKNIQYF. The CDR3 coding sequence is TGTGCCAGCAGTCCATTAGCGGGAGTGGCCAAAAACATTCAGTACTTC.

The CDR3 sequence is CASSLYTGRDYEQYF. The CDR3 DNA follows: TGCGCCAGCAGCTTGTATACAGGGAGGGACTACGAGCAGTACTTC. The rearrangement uses TRBV5-1 and TRBJ2-7, with D possibly TRBD2 on 7 matching bases. V was cut by 1 base and J by 3 bases, with 14 bases left in between. CDR1 SGHRS and CDR2 YFSETQ come from the germline V gene. The CDR3 has 15 amino acids. The full variable domain, with the rest looked up from reference TRBV5-1 and TRBJ2-7, is KAGVTQTPRYLIKTRGQQVTLSCSPISGHRSVSWYQQTPGQGLQFLFEYFSETQRNKGNFPGRFSGRQFSNSRSEMNVSTLELGDSALYLCASSLYTGRDYEQYFGPGTRLTVT.

The V call is TRBV9, the J call TRBJ2-7; D might be TRBD2 (6 bases). This CDR3 comprises 13 residues. The V and J ends lost 5 bases and 7 bases respectively, with 16 bases between them. The germline gives CDR1 SGDLS, CDR2 YYNGEE. CDR3 amino acids: CASSSERAGEQYF. The CDR3 DNA sequence: TGTGCCAGCAGTTCAGAGAGGGCGGGAGAGCAGTACTTC.

The V and J genes are TRBV20-1 and TRBJ1-1; the D gene is possibly TRBD1 (5 bases). Deletions cut 0 bases from V and 6 bases from J, with 17 bases between. The germline CDR1 and CDR2 sequences are DFQATT and SNEGSKA (reference sequence). The CDR3 is made up of 15 amino acids. CDR3 in amino acids: CSARDGVREFSEAFF. In DNA form, the CDR3 reads TGCAGTGCTAGAGATGGGGTCAGGGAGTTCTCTGAAGCTTTCTTT.

The J gene is TRBJ1-2, the V gene TRBV20-1; D not certain. Germline CDR1 is DFQATT and CDR2 is SNEGSKA (reference sequence). The germline V and J ends were trimmed by 3 bases and 6 bases, with 14 bases remaining between them. The CDR3 extends over 13 amino acids. CDR3 sequence reads: CSASPGGFNGYTF. The CDR3 coding sequence is TGCAGTGCTAGCCCCGGAGGGTTTAATGGCTACACCTTC.

On this clonotype itself: The junction does not match germline at one end; this may be a read error. The chain couples TRBV30 to TRBJ1-2; D is unresolved. Germline V gives CDR1 GTSNPN, CDR2 SVGIG (reference sequence). The CDR3 has 12 residues. The CDR3 protein is CVWKRTVYGYTF. CDR3 in DNA: TGTGTCTGGAAAAGGACCGTCTATGGCTACACCTTC.

The genes are TRBV9 and TRBJ2-7, with a tentative D call TRBD2 (6 bases). Germline lookup yields CDR1 SGDLS and CDR2 YYNGEE. This CDR3 spans 14 amino acids. Trimming took off 4 bases at V and 2 bases at J, with 13 bases between the two ends. CDR3 region: CASSSRDSPYEQYF. In nucleotides, the CDR3 is TGTGCCAGCAGCTCCCGGGACTCCCCCTACGAGCAGTACTTC.

The CDR3 region is CASSSGQKITDTQYF. In nucleotides, the CDR3 is TGTGCCAGCAGTTCGGGACAGAAAATCACAGATACGCAGTATTTT. The V gene is TRBV6-2 or TRBV6-3, the J gene TRBJ2-3; 7 bases match TRBD1. CDR3 length: 15 residues. V shed 4 bases and J 2 bases; nucleotides not matched to a gene: 6. Germline CDR1 is MNHEY and CDR2 is SVGEGT.

This clonotype was seen more than once but under ten times. The rearrangement joins TRBV9 to TRBJ1-2, with 10 bases fitting TRBD1. Germline CDR1 reads SGDLS; CDR2 reads YYNGEE. The CDR3 runs 15 residues. The V and J ends lost 4 bases and 6 bases, in that order; junction bases with no gene match: 9. The CDR3 sequence is CASSPWDRGFDGYTF. DNA of the CDR3: TGTGCCAGCAGCCCTTGGGACAGGGGCTTCGATGGCTACACCTTC. The variable domain in full, completed from reference TRBV9 and TRBJ1-2, reads DSGVTQTPKHLITATGQRVTLRCSPRSGDLSVYWYQQSLDQGLQFLIQYYNGEERAKGNILERFSAQQFPDLHSELNLSSLELGDSALYFCASSPWDRGFDGYTFGSGTRLTVV.